This is a list of T cell receptor beta chains from one sample in a study of CD8 T cells in ankylosing spondylitis. MiXCR, applied by TCRdb to the 5' RACE reads, yields one record per CDR3 protein. The sample lists under 170,000 distinct CDR3 sequences, approximately 44% occurring once. The sample consisted of synovial fluid, either unsorted or a sorted T cell fraction (not recorded which). The receptor set was obtained from a male donor with ankylosing spondylitis. Both conserved end residues are part of each CDR3. The D gene is left open where the match is weak. Part of the rows lack a size; the others show once, few, many or a class for expanded clones.

V: TRBV20-1; size: few; D: TRBD2; J: TRBJ2-1; DNA: TGCAGTGCTAGAGATCCTACTAGCGGGAGGTTCGATGAGCAGTTCTTC; CDR3: CSARDPTSGRFDEQFF
V: TRBV12-3/TRBV12-4; size: -; D: -; J: TRBJ2-7; DNA: TGTGCCAGCAGTTTATGGCCAGTGAGGATCTACGATGGGCAGTACTTC; CDR3: CASSLWPVRIYDGQYF
V: TRBV20-1; size: -; D: TRBD1; J: TRBJ2-2; DNA: TGCAGTGCCAGCCTGCCGGGACAGGAGAACACCGGGGAGCTGTTTTTT; CDR3: CSASLPGQENTGELFF
V: TRBV24-1; size: -; D: -; J: TRBJ2-1; DNA: TGTGCCACCAGTGATTTGCTGGGGCATGAGCAGTTCTTC; CDR3: CATSDLLGHEQFF
V: TRBV4-3; size: few; D: -; J: TRBJ1-1; DNA: TGCGCCAGCAGCCAAGAGTGGGGGCCAAACACTGAAGCTTTCTTT; CDR3: CASSQEWGPNTEAFF
V: TRBV7-2; size: -; D: -; J: TRBJ2-4; DNA: TGTGCCAGCAGCGACCCAGGGACAGCCAAAAACATTCAGTACTTC; CDR3: CASSDPGTAKNIQYF
V: TRBV5-6; size: many; D: -; J: TRBJ1-1; DNA: TGTGCCAGCAGCTTGCAATGGGACCTCAACGCTGAAGCTTTCTTT; CDR3: CASSLQWDLNAEAFF
V: TRBV5-6; size: -; D: -; J: TRBJ1-5; DNA: TGTGCCAGCAGCCTTCCCCGGGACGGCGGGTTCAATCAGCCCCAGCATTTT; CDR3: CASSLPRDGGFNQPQHF
V: TRBV6-5; size: few; D: TRBD1; J: TRBJ2-1; DNA: TGTGCCAGCAGTTCACGCTACCTCACAGGACAGGCCGGTAATGGTGAGCAGTTCTTC; CDR3: CASSSRYLTGQAGNGEQFF
V: TRBV29-1; size: few; D: -; J: TRBJ2-6; DNA: TGCAGCGTTGACCTGACCGATTCTGGGGCCAACGTCCTGACTTTC; CDR3: CSVDLTDSGANVLTF
V: TRBV9; size: -; D: -; J: TRBJ2-5; DNA: TGTGCCAGCAGCGTAGGGGCGGAAATACAAGAGACCCAGTACTTC; CDR3: CASSVGAEIQETQYF
V: TRBV10-3; size: -; D: -; J: TRBJ2-3; DNA: TGTGCCATCAGGTCGTGGGGAAAAGATACGCAGTATTTT; CDR3: CAIRSWGKDTQYF
V: TRBV29-1; size: many; D: TRBD1; J: TRBJ1-2; DNA: TGCAGCGTTGAAGAGGGGAAGAGGATAGGGACAGAGGACTATGGCTACACCTTC; CDR3: CSVEEGKRIGTEDYGYTF
V: TRBV4-3; size: -; D: -; J: TRBJ2-7; DNA: TGCGCCAGCAGCCAAGATACGTTTTACGAGCAGTACTTC; CDR3: CASSQDTFYEQYF
V: TRBV20-1; size: many; D: -; J: TRBJ2-7; DNA: TGCAGTGCTAGCGGGCAGGCTTACTACGAGCAGTACTTC; CDR3: CSASGQAYYEQYF
V: TRBV4-3; size: -; D: TRBD2; J: TRBJ2-7; DNA: TGCGCCAGCAGCCAAGTACACCCGCTAGCGGGAGGCCCCTACGAGCAGTACTTC; CDR3: CASSQVHPLAGGPYEQYF
V: TRBV4-2; size: -; D: TRBD2; J: TRBJ2-7; DNA: TGTGCCAGCAGCGAACTAGCGGGGGGGGTCTACGAGCAGTACTTC; CDR3: CASSELAGGVYEQYF
V: TRBV12-3/TRBV12-4; size: -; D: -; J: TRBJ2-3; DNA: TGTGCCAGCAGTTTGTCGGGAGAAGTAGATACGCAGTATTTT; CDR3: CASSLSGEVDTQYF
V: TRBV7-9; size: few; D: -; J: TRBJ2-7; DNA: TGTGCCAGCAGCGCACAGGTCTCCTACGAGCAGTACTTC; CDR3: CASSAQVSYEQYF
V: TRBV4-3; size: -; D: TRBD2; J: TRBJ2-3; DNA: TGCGCCAGCAGCCACAGTAGGGGACTAGCCGGCACAGATACGCAGTATTTT; CDR3: CASSHSRGLAGTDTQYF
V: TRBV4-3; size: -; D: TRBD1; J: TRBJ1-2; DNA: TGCGCCAGCAGCCACTACTTGGGACAGAGATATGGCTACACCTTC; CDR3: CASSHYLGQRYGYTF
V: TRBV10-3; size: -; D: TRBD2; J: TRBJ2-1; DNA: TGTGCCATCAGTGAGCTGGGTGTTGAGCGGGGGGCCCCTTTCTCCTACAATGAGCAGTTCTTC; CDR3: CAISELGVERGAPFSYNEQFF
V: TRBV7-2; size: -; D: -; J: TRBJ2-5; DNA: TGTGCCAGCAGCTACGTCTCGCGTCCGGAGACCCAGTACTTC; CDR3: CASSYVSRPETQYF
V: TRBV4-1; size: -; D: TRBD1; J: TRBJ1-1; DNA: TGCGCCAGCAGCCAAAAGGGGGCAGTCAAGAACACTGAAGCTTTCTTT; CDR3: CASSQKGAVKNTEAFF
V: TRBV25-1; size: few; D: TRBD2; J: TRBJ2-1; DNA: TGTGCCAGCAGTGACGTAGCGGGAGGACTCAATGAGCAGTTCTTC; CDR3: CASSDVAGGLNEQFF
V: TRBV11-1; size: -; D: -; J: TRBJ2-7; DNA: TGTGCCAGCAGTTTCAACCTCGACTGCCCCCGGTCCTACGAGCAGTACTTC; CDR3: CASSFNLDCPRSYEQYF
V: TRBV3-1; size: -; D: -; J: TRBJ2-7; DNA: TGTGCCAGCAGCCAAGAACCAGGCTACTACGAGCAGTACTTC; CDR3: CASSQEPGYYEQYF
V: TRBV20-1; size: -; D: -; J: TRBJ2-7; DNA: TGCAGTGCTAGAGATTCCACGGCTATTCTCTACGAGCAGTACTTC; CDR3: CSARDSTAILYEQYF
V: TRBV11-2; size: -; D: TRBD1; J: TRBJ1-1; DNA: TGTGCCAGCAGCTGGACAGGGGGCTCCGCTGAAGCTTTCTTT; CDR3: CASSWTGGSAEAFF
V: TRBV20-1; size: -; D: -; J: TRBJ1-4; DNA: TGCAGTGCTAGAGTGGGGAGTCTTACAACTAATGAAAAACTGTTTTTT; CDR3: CSARVGSLTTNEKLFF
V: TRBV7-9; size: -; D: -; J: TRBJ2-5; DNA: TGTGCCAGCAGCTTAGCCAAACACTGGAGGCCCAAGACCCAGTACTTC; CDR3: CASSLAKHWRPKTQYF
V: TRBV9; size: once; D: -; J: TRBJ2-3; DNA: TGTGCCAGCAGCCGGGAAGGAGGGGGCCCAAGCACAGATACGCAGTATTTT; CDR3: CASSREGGGPSTDTQYF
V: TRBV29-1; size: many; D: -; J: TRBJ2-5; DNA: TGCAGCGTTGACGGCGGGGAGACCCAGTACTTC; CDR3: CSVDGGETQYF
V: TRBV18; size: -; D: -; J: TRBJ2-3; DNA: TGTGCCAGCTCACCAGGTCTAACCCCTTCCACAGATACGCAGTATTTT; CDR3: CASSPGLTPSTDTQYF
V: TRBV15; size: -; D: -; J: TRBJ2-3; DNA: TGTGCCACCAGCAGAGATGAGCAAGGGGACACAGATACGCAGTATTTT; CDR3: CATSRDEQGDTDTQYF
V: TRBV4-3; size: -; D: TRBD1; J: TRBJ2-5; DNA: TGCGCCAGCAGCCATGTGCCCGGGACAGGGGAGGGAGAGACCCAGTACTTC; CDR3: CASSHVPGTGEGETQYF
V: TRBV29-1; size: few; D: TRBD2; J: TRBJ2-2; DNA: TGCAGCGTCACTCGGGGGGATGCCTCCGGGGAGCTGTTTTTT; CDR3: CSVTRGDASGELFF
V: TRBV2; size: -; D: TRBD1; J: TRBJ2-3; DNA: TGTGCCAGTAAGCCGGGACAGGGGGATATAGATACGCAGTATTTT; CDR3: CASKPGQGDIDTQYF
V: TRBV6-5; size: -; D: -; J: TRBJ1-2; DNA: TGTGCCAGCAGTTTCTTCGGGGGGCTTAGCGGCTATGGCTACACCTTC; CDR3: CASSFFGGLSGYGYTF
V: TRBV12-5; size: -; D: -; J: TRBJ2-1; DNA: TGTGCTAGTGGTTTGGTTGGCACAGAGACCCATGAGCAGTTCTTC; CDR3: CASGLVGTETHEQFF
V: TRBV28; size: many; D: -; J: TRBJ2-1; DNA: TGTGCCAGCAGCTATTCGGCCGAGCAGTTCTTC; CDR3: CASSYSAEQFF
V: TRBV15; size: few; D: -; J: TRBJ2-7; DNA: TGTGCCACCAGCAGAGATCCGCGAATCGGGTGGTACTACGAGCAGTACTTC; CDR3: CATSRDPRIGWYYEQYF
V: TRBV11-2; size: -; D: TRBD1; J: TRBJ1-1; DNA: TGTGCCAGCACCCTAGGTGGGGGACAGGGAGCTAGCACTGAAGCTTTCTTT; CDR3: CASTLGGGQGASTEAFF
V: TRBV4-1; size: -; D: -; J: TRBJ2-1; DNA: TGCGCCAGCAGGGGTCACGTCTCCTACAATGAGCAGTTCTTC; CDR3: CASRGHVSYNEQFF
V: TRBV5-6; size: -; D: TRBD2; J: TRBJ2-1; DNA: TGCGCCACTAGCGGGAGCTCCTACAATGAGCAGTTCTTC; CDR3: CATSGSSYNEQFF
V: TRBV6-1; size: -; D: -; J: TRBJ1-1; DNA: TGTGCCAGCAGTGAAAGGGAGGGGGAGGGCACTGAAGCTTTCTTT; CDR3: CASSEREGEGTEAFF
V: TRBV7-9; size: -; D: -; J: TRBJ1-1; DNA: TGTGCCAGCAGCTACGGAAGGGCCACTGAAGCTTTCTTT; CDR3: CASSYGRATEAFF
V: TRBV4-3; size: -; D: TRBD2; J: TRBJ2-7; DNA: TGCGCCAGCAGCCACAATAGCGGGAGGGCCCTTCACGAGCAGTACTTC; CDR3: CASSHNSGRALHEQYF
V: TRBV12-3/TRBV12-4; size: few; D: -; J: TRBJ1-1; DNA: TGTGCCAGCAGCTTCTCCGGGCCTCGCAGTGGTGAAGCTTTCTTT; CDR3: CASSFSGPRSGEAFF
V: TRBV29-1; size: -; D: -; J: TRBJ2-5; DNA: TGCAGCGTGGTGGGACTGGCCCCAGAGACCCAGTACTTC; CDR3: CSVVGLAPETQYF
V: TRBV5-1; size: -; D: -; J: TRBJ2-5; DNA: TGCGCCAGCAGCCCCGGCGTCCGCCTATGGGGGCAAGAGACCCAGTACTTC; CDR3: CASSPGVRLWGQETQYF
V: TRBV29-1; size: few; D: TRBD1; J: TRBJ1-1; DNA: TGCAGCCACAGGGGCATGAACACTGAAGCTTTCTTT; CDR3: CSHRGMNTEAFF
V: TRBV11-2; size: few; D: -; J: TRBJ1-2; DNA: TGTGCCAGCAGCTTAGATCTGGGGGGGGGCTACTATGGCTACACCTTC; CDR3: CASSLDLGGGYYGYTF